This section outlines one T cell receptor (beta chain) sequence together with its context. Original processing notes: It was from reference gene primer amplification that nucleated cell counts were estimated. The protocol was immunoSEQ multiplex PCR, while the TCRdb copy is restricted to in-frame clones and leaves out a portion. D and trimming were read from the DNA, whereas the V and J calls and clone size are those reported in that table. The sample includes 150,000 to 200,000 clones, approximately 85% of them seen just once. Looked up from germline, CDR1 is SGHRS and CDR2 is YFSETQ. J gave up 7 bases and V 4 bases, and 15 bases lay outside the gene matches. This CDR3 comprises 16 residues. These data originate in a study of blood T cell repertoires in COVID-19. Study overall: Specimens from acute and convalescent COVID-19 originated in the United States, Italy and Spain. The analysed material was cDNA or gDNA that came from T cells, B-cell-depleted T cells, or PBMCs.

This chain links TRBV5-1 with TRBJ2-7; 9 bases fit TRBD1. Sequenced: peripheral blood. The source of this sequence is a human donor with active or convalescent COVID-19. The donor label of this sample is uncertain. CDR3 protein: CASSPGGTGKFWEQYF. In nucleotides, the CDR3 is TGCGCCAGCAGCCCCGGGGGGACAGGGAAGTTCTGGGAGCAGTACTTC.